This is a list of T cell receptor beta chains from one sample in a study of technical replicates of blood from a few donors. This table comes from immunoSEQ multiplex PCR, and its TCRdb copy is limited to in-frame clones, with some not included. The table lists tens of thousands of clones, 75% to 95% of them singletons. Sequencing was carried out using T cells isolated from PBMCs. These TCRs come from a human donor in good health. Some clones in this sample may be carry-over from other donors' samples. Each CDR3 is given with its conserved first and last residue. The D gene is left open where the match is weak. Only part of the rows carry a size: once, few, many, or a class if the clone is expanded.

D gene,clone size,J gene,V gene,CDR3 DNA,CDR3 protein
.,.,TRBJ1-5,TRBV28,TGTGCCAGCAAGGGACGGCGGGGGAGCAATCAGCCCCAGCATTTT,CASKGRRGSNQPQHF
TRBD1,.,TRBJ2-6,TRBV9,TGTGCCAGCAGCGATATAACAGGGGTGACTGGGGCCAACGTCCTGACTTTC,CASSDITGVTGANVLTF
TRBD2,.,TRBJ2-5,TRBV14,TGTGCCAGCAGCCAAGGACTAGCGGGAGGTTCACTCTGGGAGACCCAGTACTTC,CASSQGLAGGSLWETQYF
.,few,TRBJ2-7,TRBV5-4,TGTGCCAGCGGCAACTCCTACGAGCAGTACTTC,CASGNSYEQYF
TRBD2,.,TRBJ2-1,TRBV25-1,TGTGCCAGCAGTCCCAGCGGGAGTTGGAATGAGCAGTTCTTC,CASSPSGSWNEQFF
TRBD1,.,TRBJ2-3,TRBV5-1,TGCGCCAGCAGCTCGCCGGGACAGGGAACAGATACGCAGTATTTT,CASSSPGQGTDTQYF
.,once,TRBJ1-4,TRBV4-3,TGCGCCAGCAGCCAAGAAATCAGGGCTGATAGGAAACTGTTTTTT,CASSQEIRADRKLFF
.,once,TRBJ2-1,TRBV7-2,TGTGCCAGCAGCTTAGTGGAGGGCGGTGAGCAGTTCTTC,CASSLVEGGEQFF
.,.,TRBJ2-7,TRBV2,TGTGCCAGCAGGAGGGCCTCGCTCTACGAGCAGTACTTC,CASRRASLYEQYF
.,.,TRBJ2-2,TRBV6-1,TGTGCCAGCAGTGAAGGGACAGACACCGGGGAGCTGTTTTTT,CASSEGTDTGELFF
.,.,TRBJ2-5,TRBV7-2,TGTGCCAGCAGCTTAGGGGGAGGCAGGCATACGTACTTC,CASSLGGGRHTYF
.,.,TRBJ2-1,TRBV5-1,TGCGCCAGCAGCTTGGCTGGGGGCGGCCTCGGCGATGAGCAGTTCTTC,CASSLAGGGLGDEQFF
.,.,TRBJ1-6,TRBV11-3,TGTGCCAGCAGCCAAGGACAGAATTCACCCCTCCACTTT,CASSQGQNSPLHF
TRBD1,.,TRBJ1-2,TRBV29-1,TGCAGCGTACTAGGGACAGCGAACTCTTATGGCTACACCTTC,CSVLGTANSYGYTF
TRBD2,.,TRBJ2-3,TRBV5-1,TGCGCCAGCCGTCCTGGACTAGCGTCCACAGATACGCAGTATTTT,CASRPGLASTDTQYF
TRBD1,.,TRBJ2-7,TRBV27,TGTGCCAGCAGCCACCTAGGACAGGGCTTTCCCGAGCAGTACTTC,CASSHLGQGFPEQYF
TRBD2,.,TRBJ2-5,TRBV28,TGTGCCAGCAGTAAAGCCTCTGGGACTAGCGGGAGTAAGACCCAGTACTTC,CASSKASGTSGSKTQYF
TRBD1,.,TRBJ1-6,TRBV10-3,TGTGCCATCAGTGCGGACAGGTCCTTATATAATTCACCCCTCCACTTT,CAISADRSLYNSPLHF
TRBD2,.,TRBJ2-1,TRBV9,TGTGCCAGCAGCCACCCTACTAGCGGAGGGGGCAATGAGCAGTTCTTC,CASSHPTSGGGNEQFF
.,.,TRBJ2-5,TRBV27,TGTGCCAGCAGTTCCCTATTCCAAGAGACCCAGTACTTC,CASSSLFQETQYF
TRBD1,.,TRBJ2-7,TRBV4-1,TGCGCCAGCAGCCAAGTCACAGGGGGCGCTTCCTACGAGCAGTACTTC,CASSQVTGGASYEQYF
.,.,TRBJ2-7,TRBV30,TGTGCCTGGAGTTCCACTAGCTACGAGCAGTACTTC,CAWSSTSYEQYF
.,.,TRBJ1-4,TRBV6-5,TGTGCCAGCAGTTACCGGCAGGGCGATGAAAAACTGTTTTTT,CASSYRQGDEKLFF
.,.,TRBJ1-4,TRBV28,TGTGCCAGCAGCCCGATTGGGAGCTCAACTAATGAAAAACTGTTTTTT,CASSPIGSSTNEKLFF
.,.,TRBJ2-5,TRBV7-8,TGTGCCAGCAGCTTAGCCGGGAGCAGAGAGACCCAGTACTTC,CASSLAGSRETQYF
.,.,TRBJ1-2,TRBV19,TGTGCCAGTAGTATCCAGGACAGAGCAAGCTATGGCTACACCTTC,CASSIQDRASYGYTF
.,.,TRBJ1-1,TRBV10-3,TGTGCCGTCAAACTTGGCACTGAAGCTTTCTTT,CAVKLGTEAFF
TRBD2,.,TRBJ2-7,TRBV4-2,TGTGCCAGCAGCCAGGGACTAGGCTACGAGCAGTACTTC,CASSQGLGYEQYF
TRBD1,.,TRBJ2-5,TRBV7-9,TGTGCCAGCAGCTCCGGGACAGGGGGCGCGGAGACCCAGTACTTC,CASSSGTGGAETQYF
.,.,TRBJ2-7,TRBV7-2,TGTGCCAGCAGCTTTCTCTCAGGCTGGAACGAGCAGTACTTC,CASSFLSGWNEQYF
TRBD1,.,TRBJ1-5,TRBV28,TGTGCCAGCAGCACAAGACAGGGTGTATTAGGTCAGCCCCAGCATTTT,CASSTRQGVLGQPQHF
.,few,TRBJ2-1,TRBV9,TGTGCCAGCAGCGTAGCGTGGGGGCTAAACAATGAGCAGTTCTTC,CASSVAWGLNNEQFF
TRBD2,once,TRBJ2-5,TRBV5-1,TGCGCCAGCAGCTTGGACGGGAGGCTGCAAGAGACCCAGTACTTC,CASSLDGRLQETQYF
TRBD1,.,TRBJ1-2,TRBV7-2,TGTGCCAGCAGCTTACCAGCCCGGACAGGGGATGGCTACACCTTC,CASSLPARTGDGYTF
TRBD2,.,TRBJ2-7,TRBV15,TGTGCCACCAGCAGCGGGAGGATCTACGAGCAGTACTTC,CATSSGRIYEQYF
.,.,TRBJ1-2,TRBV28,TGTGCCAGCACCCAGGGGTTCGAGGGCTACACCTTC,CASTQGFEGYTF
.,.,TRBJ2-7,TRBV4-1,TGCGCCAGCAGCCCGGGGACATACTCCTACGAGCAGTACTTC,CASSPGTYSYEQYF
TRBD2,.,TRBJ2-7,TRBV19,TGTGCCAGTAGTATGGGGGCGGGAGGGACCTACGAGCAGTACTTC,CASSMGAGGTYEQYF
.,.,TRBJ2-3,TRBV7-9,TGTGCCAGCAGCTCGTTCCGGGAGACAGATACGCAGTATTTT,CASSSFRETDTQYF
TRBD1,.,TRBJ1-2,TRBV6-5,TGTGCCAGTGGGGACAGGGGAGGCTATGGCTACACCTTC,CASGDRGGYGYTF
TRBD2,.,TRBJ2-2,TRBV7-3,TGTGCCAGCAGCGGAGCGGGAGGGCCCGACACCGGGGAGCTGTTTTTT,CASSGAGGPDTGELFF
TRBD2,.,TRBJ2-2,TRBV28,TGTGCCAGCAGTTCACCCAGGGAGGGCGGGGAGCTGTTTTTT,CASSSPREGGELFF
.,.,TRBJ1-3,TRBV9,TGTGCCAGCAGGCCTTTGGACAGAGCCTCTGGAAACACCATATATTTT,CASRPLDRASGNTIYF
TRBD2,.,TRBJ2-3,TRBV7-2,TGTGCCAGCAGCTTACTAGCGGGAGACGCAGATACGCAGTATTTT,CASSLLAGDADTQYF
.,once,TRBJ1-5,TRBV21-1,TGTGCCAGCAGCAAAGCGAGGGGACAGGGGGAATATCTTCGGCTTCAGCCCCAGCATTTT,CASSKARGQGEYLRLQPQHF
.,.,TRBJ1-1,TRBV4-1,TGCGCCAGCGCCCGAGGGCTCAACACTGAAGCTTTCTTT,CASARGLNTEAFF
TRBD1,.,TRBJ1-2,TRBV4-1,TGCGCCAGCAGCCAACCTAGACAGGGTCGGTATGGCTACACCTTC,CASSQPRQGRYGYTF
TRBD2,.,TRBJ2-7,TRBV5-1,TGCGCCAGCAGCTTAGGACTAGCGGGAGTTAGCGAGCAGTACTTC,CASSLGLAGVSEQYF
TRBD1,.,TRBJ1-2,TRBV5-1,TGCGCCAGCAGCAACCTACAGGGGGCCTATATTTATGGCTACACCTTC,CASSNLQGAYIYGYTF
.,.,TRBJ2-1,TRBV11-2,TGTGCCAGCAGCCGCGGGAACCAGCCCCGGGGGGAGCAGTTCTTC,CASSRGNQPRGEQFF
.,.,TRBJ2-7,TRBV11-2,TGTGCCAGCAGCGGAGGGGCTAGTGGTTACTACGAGCAGTACTTC,CASSGGASGYYEQYF